The 23 T cell receptor beta chains below all came from one sample that was sequenced in a study of shared clonotypes between healthy human individuals. Method: immunoSEQ multiplex PCR; TCRdb's copy keeps in-frame clones and lacks some. The sample lists about 1 million clones, approximately 76% occurring once. The material sequenced was memory CD4+ T cells sorted from blood. The subset is: CD45RA-negative fraction. These receptor sequences come from a man aged 18 to 30 in good health.

The chain recombines TRBV6-5 with TRBJ1-5, with TRBD1 as a possible D gene (5 bases). CDR1 is MNHEY and CDR2 is SVGAGI in the germline V gene. This CDR3 contains 15 residues. Trimming left V 5 bases short and J 3 bases short, with 14 bases between. CDR3 loop: CASSQGASINQPQHF. CDR3 in DNA: TGTGCCAGCAGTCAAGGGGCCTCCATCAATCAGCCCCAGCATTTT.

This chain connects TRBV9 to TRBJ1-2; 10 nucleotides line up with TRBD1. Germline V gene sequence: CDR1 SGDLS, CDR2 YYNGEE. The junction had 9 bases not matched to a gene; V was cut back by 0 bases and J by 7 bases. The CDR3 loop spans 16 amino acids. CDR3 sequence: CASSVGGPGQGSGYTF. The CDR3 DNA follows: TGTGCCAGCAGCGTAGGAGGTCCGGGACAGGGGTCTGGCTACACCTTC.

This clone was found once. The chain employs TRBV7-9 and TRBJ2-5; 10 bases fit TRBD2. This CDR3 comprises 16 residues. Germline V CDR1 and CDR2: SEHNR, FQNEAQ (reference sequence). V dropped 3 bases and J dropped 5; count of bases not matched to a gene: 9. CDR3 DNA: TGTGCCAGCAGCTTTAACAGCGGGAGGGCCTCGGAGACCCAGTACTTC. Translating it yields CASSFNSGRASETQYF.

The chain links TRBV28 to TRBJ2-1; 8 nucleotides align to TRBD2. This CDR3 comprises 15 residues. Losses at the gene ends were 3 bases for V and 3 bases for J; bases not matched to a gene: 4. Germline V lookup: CDR1 MDHEN, CDR2 SYDVKM. DNA of the CDR3: TGTGCCAGCAGTTTGTCCGGGACTAGCTACAATGAGCAGTTCTTC. Residues: CASSLSGTSYNEQFF.

This clone has a handful of counts. This sequence joins TRBV6-6 and TRBJ1-3; no reliable D call. V dropped 6 bases and J dropped 3 bases, with 9 bases sitting between them. The germline gives CDR1 MNHNY, CDR2 SVGAGI (reference sequence). This CDR3 has 13 residues. The CDR3 here is CASSQKGGNTIYF. In DNA, the CDR3 is TGTGCCAGCAGCCAAAAAGGTGGAAACACCATATATTTT.

The chain couples TRBV7-6 to TRBJ2-2; no reliable D call. V was trimmed by 4 bases and J by 7 bases, leaving 10 bases between them. Germline CDR1 SGHVS, CDR2 FNYEAQ. The CDR3 length is 13 residues. Written as DNA, the CDR3 is TGTGCCAGCAGCTCAGTTTTTGGCGGGGAGCTGTTTTTT. Protein product: CASSSVFGGELFF.

This chain connects TRBV5-1 to TRBJ1-1; D gene uncertain. CDR3 length equals 14 residues. Trimming shortened V by 4 bases and J by 1 base, and 11 bases separated the two germline ends. CDR1 is SGHRS, CDR2 YFSETQ, per germline. The CDR3 loop is CASSRGSGNTEAFF. The DNA of the CDR3 is TGCGCCAGCAGCCGCGGGTCGGGGAACACTGAAGCTTTCTTT.

The chain has TRBV6-6 and TRBJ1-5; unclear D gene. Germline CDR1 reads MNHNY; CDR2 reads SVGAGI (reference sequence). The CDR3 totals 16 residues. V shed 7 bases and J shed 4 bases, with 20 bases lying between them. The CDR3: CASTLMFTGDNQPQHF. For the CDR3, the DNA is TGTGCCAGCACCTTGATGTTTACCGGGGATAATCAGCCCCAGCATTTT.

The V call is TRBV18, the J call TRBJ2-1; either TRBD1 or TRBD2 may supply D (5 bases each). Germline CDR1 reads KGHSH; CDR2 reads LQKENI. V was clipped by 3 bases and J by 0 bases, with 12 bases between them. The CDR3 contains 16 residues. The CDR3 coding sequence is TGTGCCAGCTCACCCGGGACCTGGGGCTCCTACAATGAGCAGTTCTTC. Translating gives CASSPGTWGSYNEQFF. The full variable domain, its missing parts supplied by reference TRBV18 and TRBJ2-1, is NAGVMQNPRHLVRRRGQEARLRCSPMKGHSHVYWYRQLPEEGLKFMVYLQKENIIDESGMPKERFSAEFPKEGPSILRIQQVVRGDSAAYFCASSPGTWGSYNEQFFGPGTRLTVL.

The J gene is TRBJ2-7, the V gene TRBV6-1; a possible D gene is TRBD1 (5 bases). Per germline, CDR1 MNHNS and CDR2 SASEGT. The CDR3 loop spans 13 amino acids. V gave up 6 bases and J gave up 3 bases, with 12 bases separating them. The CDR3, as DNA: TGTGCCAGCAGAATTGACAGAGACTACGAGCAGTACTTC. Protein sequence: CASRIDRDYEQYF.

Only one count was recorded for this clone. The V call is TRBV27, the J call TRBJ1-2, with 9 bases identical to TRBD1. Germline V gene lookup returns CDR1 MNHEY and CDR2 SMNVEV (reference sequence). After removal of 6 bases from V and 4 bases from J, the junction contained 12 bases not matched to a gene. This CDR3 region has 16 residues. DNA of the CDR3: TGTGCCAGCAGAGACAGACCGGGACAGGGTACCTATGGCTACACCTTC. This codes for CASRDRPGQGTYGYTF.

The rearrangement uses TRBV10-3 and TRBJ1-2; 7 bases map to TRBD1. The CDR3 runs 11 residues. V shed 11 bases, J shed 8 bases, and the junction held 8 bases outside the gene matches. The germline V gene encodes CDR1 ENHRY and CDR2 SYGVKD. The CDR3 coding sequence is TGTGCCCATAGCAGGGGGGACGGCTACACCTTC. This gives the protein CAHSRGDGYTF.

This clone was observed a handful of times. CDR3 sequence (DNA): TGTGCCAGCAGCACGCAGGGACTCCCTAATGAAAAACTGTTTTTT. This codes for CASSTQGLPNEKLFF. This chain uses TRBV9 with TRBJ1-4; tentative D call: TRBD1 (5 bases). Germline values: CDR1 SGDLS, CDR2 YYNGEE. V was cut by 4 bases and J by 3 bases, with 13 bases left in between. The CDR3 totals 15 residues.

In this sample, this clone turned up many times. The chain has TRBV10-3 and TRBJ2-5; 11 nucleotides align to TRBD2. The V gene end was trimmed by 4 bases and the J gene end by 1 base; junction bases not matched to a gene: 5. Germline V gene sequence: CDR1 ENHRY, CDR2 SYGVKD. The CDR3 is 16 amino acids. This chain's CDR3 is CAISVGTSGSQETQYF. The DNA of the CDR3 is TGTGCCATCAGTGTTGGAACTAGCGGGAGCCAAGAGACCCAGTACTTC.

The chain has TRBV5-1 and TRBJ2-1, with 8 bases fitting TRBD2. The CDR3 consists of 17 residues. With 0 bases clipped from V and 7 bases from J, the junction kept 12 bases outside the gene matches. CDR1 SGHRS and CDR2 YFSETQ come from the germline V gene. The CDR3 region is CASSLDPPSGSKNEQFF. For the CDR3, the DNA is TGCGCCAGCAGCTTGGACCCCCCCAGCGGGAGCAAAAATGAGCAGTTCTTC.

This chain joins TRBV11-2 and TRBJ2-6, with D unclear. Trimming took off 4 bases at V and 0 bases at J, with 10 bases between the two ends. There are 16 residues in the CDR3. Per germline, CDR1 SGHAT and CDR2 FQNNGV. Written as DNA, the CDR3 is TGTGCCAGCAGCTATCGTCTGGGCTCTGGGGCCAACGTCCTGACTTTC. This translates into CASSYRLGSGANVLTF.

The CDR3 region is CASSPTTGRYGYTF. CDR3 DNA sequence: TGTGCCAGCAGTCCGACGACAGGGCGGTATGGCTACACCTTC. The chain couples TRBV27 to TRBJ1-2; 7 bases are a match to TRBD1. Trimming cost V 5 bases and J 5 bases; bases outside gene matches: 8. The CDR3 extends over 14 amino acids. From germline, CDR1 is MNHEY and CDR2 SMNVEV (reference sequence).

The chain combines TRBV4-1 with TRBJ2-1; D may be TRBD2 (5 bases). The CDR3 is 16 amino acids. From germline, CDR1 is MGHRA and CDR2 YSYEKL. V gave up 2 bases and J gave up 6 bases, with 17 bases separating them. CDR3 amino acids: CASSQQSSSGGNEQFF. In DNA form, the CDR3 reads TGCGCCAGCAGCCAACAGTCTAGCAGTGGAGGCAATGAGCAGTTCTTC.

The chain couples TRBV7-2 to TRBJ2-5, with D unresolved. V was pared by 4 bases and J by 4 bases, with 10 bases between. This CDR3 has 13 residues. CDR1 is SGHTA and CDR2 is FQGNSA in the germline V gene. The CDR3 sequence is CASSWAFGETQYF. In DNA form, the CDR3 reads TGTGCCAGCAGCTGGGCGTTTGGAGAGACCCAGTACTTC.

The chain combines TRBV28 with TRBJ1-2; no firm D call. V dropped 2 bases and J dropped 8 bases, with 15 bases sitting between them. The CDR3 contains 14 residues. Germline loops: CDR1 MDHEN, CDR2 SYDVKM. The CDR3 protein is CASSLGTINVGYTF. CDR3 coding DNA: TGTGCCAGCAGTTTAGGTACCATTAACGTGGGCTACACCTTC.

The chain employs TRBV6-6 and TRBJ2-5; 8 bases fit TRBD2. Germline values: CDR1 MNHNY, CDR2 SVGAGI (reference sequence). V dropped 4 bases and J dropped 5; count of bases not matched to a gene: 12. The CDR3 contains 16 residues. The CDR3 reads CASSSPLLAGGETQYF. In DNA form, the CDR3 reads TGTGCCAGCAGTTCCCCACTTCTGGCGGGGGGTGAGACCCAGTACTTC.

The chain is built from TRBV5-1 and TRBJ1-4, with unresolved D. The germline V and J ends were trimmed by 0 bases and 0 bases, with 9 bases remaining between them. Germline V CDR1 and CDR2: SGHRS, YFSETQ. The CDR3 is made up of 16 amino acids. CDR3 sequence reads: CASSLDAGATNEKLFF. The DNA of the CDR3 is TGCGCCAGCAGCTTGGACGCGGGTGCAACTAATGAAAAACTGTTTTTT.

Concerning this clone itself: This sample includes further DNA sequences coding for the same CDR3. The V call is TRBV6-5, the J call TRBJ2-3; 7 nucleotides line up with TRBD2. With 5 bases clipped from V and 1 base from J, the junction kept 3 bases outside the gene matches. The germline V gene has CDR1 MNHEY and CDR2 SVGAGI. The CDR3 has 14 amino acids. Here the CDR3 DNA reads TGTGCCAGCAGTCTCCGGGGGGGCACAGATACGCAGTATTTT. Translating gives CASSLRGGTDTQYF.